Presented here are 21 T cell receptor beta chains from one specimen sequenced in a study of blood T cell repertoires in COVID-19. Generated by immunoSEQ multiplex PCR, the TCRdb table keeps only in-frame clones and is missing some. The sample shows about 100,000 clones, 88% of them seen only once. Sequencing was carried out using peripheral blood. Receptors were obtained from a human donor in a cohort sampled during active COVID-19.

The V gene is TRBV10-1, the J gene TRBJ2-3, with D perhaps matching TRBD2 (6 bases). The CDR3 is made up of 17 amino acids. V shed 5 bases and J shed 2 bases, with 20 bases lying between them. In germline, CDR1 is WNHNN, CDR2 SYGVQD (reference sequence). CDR3 sequence: CASSLVSGELNTDTQYF. CDR3 DNA sequence: TGCGCCAGCAGTCTTGTTAGCGGAGAACTTAACACAGATACGCAGTATTTT.

J is TRBJ2-7 and V is TRBV7-9, with D perhaps matching TRBD1 (6 bases). CDR1 SEHNR and CDR2 FQNEAQ come from the germline V gene (reference sequence). V lost 3 bases to trimming and J lost 7 bases, with 13 bases between them. The CDR3 contains 13 residues. In nucleotides, the CDR3 is TGTGCCAGCAGCTTGGCAGGGGCTGGAGAGCAGTACTTC. This encodes CASSLAGAGEQYF.

V gene TRBV28 combines with J gene TRBJ1-1; 8 nucleotides align to TRBD1. Germline trimming cut 1 base from V and 7 bases from J; bases unmatched to any gene: 8. CDR1 MDHEN and CDR2 SYDVKM come from the germline V gene. The CDR3 length is 15 residues. DNA for the CDR3: TGTGCCAGCAGTTTATTTCAGGGGGCGAGGGTTGAAGCTTTCTTT. It is translated as CASSLFQGARVEAFF.

This chain uses TRBV7-3 with TRBJ2-1; 11 positions match TRBD2. Germline V CDR1 and CDR2: SGHTA, FQGTGA. The CDR3 extends over 15 amino acids. Unmatched junction bases numbered 9, after V lost 8 bases and J lost 6 bases. The CDR3 reads CASRLAGGNSNEQFF. As DNA, the CDR3 is TGTGCCAGCCGCCTAGCGGGAGGTAATTCCAATGAGCAGTTCTTC.

V gene TRBV6-5 combines with J gene TRBJ1-1; D is unclear. Germline CDR1 and CDR2: MNHEY and SVGAGI. V lost 5 bases and J 0 bases, leaving 13 bases between the germline ends. This CDR3 is built from 15 residues. CDR3 protein: CASSPGSGMNTEAFF. CDR3 nucleotides: TGTGCCAGCAGTCCGGGATCCGGCATGAACACTGAAGCTTTCTTT.

The chain couples TRBV28 to TRBJ2-2; 9 bases agree with TRBD1. The CDR3 is 17 amino acids. Germline lookup yields CDR1 MDHEN and CDR2 SYDVKM. V was pared by 5 bases and J by 6 bases, with 13 bases of the junction left unmatched. The CDR3 loop reads CASSPPAGQGVAGELFF. CDR3 in DNA: TGTGCCAGCAGTCCCCCGGCGGGACAGGGCGTAGCCGGGGAGCTGTTTTTT.

The chain recombines TRBV4-2 with TRBJ2-3; D unclear. Germline V gives CDR1 LGHNA, CDR2 YNFKEQ. CDR3 size: 15 residues. V dropped 0 bases and J dropped 1 base, with 8 bases sitting between them. The DNA of the CDR3 is TGTGCCAGCAGCCAAGATCCCACACGCACAGATACGCAGTATTTT. Translating it yields CASSQDPTRTDTQYF.

J is TRBJ2-7 and V is TRBV28; TRBD2 aligns across 9 bases. The CDR3 consists of 17 residues. CDR1 MDHEN and CDR2 SYDVKM come from the germline V gene. The ends lost 6 bases at V and 0 bases at J; junction bases unmatched: 12. CDR3 in amino acids: CASSRLSGSRSSYEQYF. The CDR3 DNA reads TGTGCCAGCAGCCGCCTTAGCGGGAGCCGAAGCTCCTACGAGCAGTACTTC.

V is TRBV24-1 and J is TRBJ1-4; the D is unclear. CDR1 is KGHDR, CDR2 SFDVKD, per germline. Trimming cost V 9 bases and J 8 bases, with 21 bases left between them. This CDR3 is 15 amino acids long. Here the CDR3 DNA reads TGTGCCACCTCCGTACTTTCGGGAGGAACCGAAAAACTGTTTTTT. It encodes CATSVLSGGTEKLFF.

This chain joins TRBV2 and TRBJ2-7; no clear D. The CDR3 covers 12 residues. The germline V gene encodes CDR1 SNHLY and CDR2 FYNNEI. V shed 4 bases and J shed 3 bases, with 7 bases lying between them. CDR3: CASSATNYEQYF. For the CDR3, the DNA is TGTGCCAGCAGTGCGACAAACTACGAGCAGTACTTC.

This sequence joins TRBV7-2 and TRBJ2-1; 10 positions match TRBD2. Germline CDR1 and CDR2: SGHTA and FQGNSA. There are 16 residues in the CDR3. Trimming took 1 base from V and 5 from J; bases not matched to a gene: 5. CDR3: CASSLVGLAANNEQFF. The CDR3 DNA follows: TGTGCCAGCAGCTTAGTTGGACTAGCGGCCAACAATGAGCAGTTCTTC.

The rearrangement joins TRBV19 to TRBJ2-7, with 10 bases identical to TRBD1. Trimming removed 10 bases from V and 4 bases from J; junction bases left unmatched: 16. This CDR3 has 16 residues. Looked up from germline, CDR1 is LNHDA and CDR2 is SQIVND (reference sequence). CDR3 nucleotide sequence: TGTGCCACCGCCTTAAGTCCGGGACAGGGGTTTTACGAGCAGTACTTC. Its protein product is CATALSPGQGFYEQYF. The whole variable domain, remainder taken from reference TRBV19 and TRBJ2-7, is DGGITQSPKYLFRKEGQNVTLSCEQNLNHDAMYWYRQDPGQGLRLIYYSQIVNDFQKGDIAEGYSVSREKKESFPLTVTSAQKNPTAFYLCATALSPGQGFYEQYFGPGTRLTVT.

The CDR3 coding sequence is TGTGCCAGTAGTTTACGCGGAATTAATGAAAAACTGTTTTTT. Protein sequence: CASSLRGINEKLFF. The chain couples TRBV19 to TRBJ1-4, with D unresolved. The CDR3 extends over 14 amino acids. Per the germline V gene, CDR1 is LNHDA and CDR2 is SQIVND (reference sequence). V was shortened by 5 bases and J by 4 bases, with 11 bases between the two germline ends. Variable domain in full (rest from reference TRBV19 and TRBJ1-4): DGGITQSPKYLFRKEGQNVTLSCEQNLNHDAMYWYRQDPGQGLRLIYYSQIVNDFQKGDIAEGYSVSREKKESFPLTVTSAQKNPTAFYLCASSLRGINEKLFFGSGTQLSVL.

The rearrangement uses TRBV12-3 or TRBV12-4 and TRBJ2-4, with a possible D match to TRBD2 (6 bases). Trimming removed 7 bases from V and 12 bases from J, with 19 bases in between. The CDR3 is 13 residues long. CDR3 nucleotide sequence: TGTGCCAGCATGACCGGGGGAGAGAAGGCTCAGTACTTC. It is translated as CASMTGGEKAQYF.

The V call is TRBV27, the J call TRBJ2-7; D remains unclear. This CDR3 comprises 14 residues. Germline values: CDR1 MNHEY, CDR2 SMNVEV (reference sequence). V was shortened by 1 base and J by 1 base, with 8 bases between the two germline ends. CDR3 protein: CASSLLSSSYEQYF. DNA of the CDR3: TGTGCCAGCAGTTTATTGTCCTCGTCCTACGAGCAGTACTTC.

The chain uses TRBV15 and TRBJ2-7, with 11 nucleotides matching TRBD1. The junction had 7 bases not matched to a gene; V was cut back by 5 bases and J by 7 bases. The CDR3 spans 14 residues. Germline CDR1 and CDR2: LNHNV and YYDKDF (reference sequence). The CDR3 DNA is TGTGCCACCAGCGGGGGACAGGGGGAGGAAGAGCAGTACTTC. Amino acids: CATSGGQGEEEQYF.

This chain uses TRBV5-5 with TRBJ2-7; perhaps TRBD1 as D (6 bases). CDR3 length equals 15 residues. V was shortened by 0 bases and J by 2 bases, with 12 bases between the two germline ends. Germline CDR1 and CDR2: SGHKS and YYEKEE (reference sequence). The CDR3 loop is CASSLASNRAYEQYF. CDR3 DNA sequence: TGTGCCAGCAGCTTGGCCTCGAACAGGGCCTACGAGCAGTACTTC. The variable domain in full, with the rest retrieved from reference TRBV5-5 and TRBJ2-7, is DAGVTQSPTHLIKTRGQQVTLRCSPISGHKSVSWYQQVLGQGPQFIFQYYEKEERGRGNFPDRFSARQFPNYSSELNVNALLLGDSALYLCASSLASNRAYEQYFGPGTRLTVT.

The chain uses TRBV19 and TRBJ2-4, with a tentative D call TRBD1 (5 bases). The CDR3 consists of 15 residues. V gave up 6 bases and J gave up 2 bases, with 14 bases separating them. Germline lookup yields CDR1 LNHDA and CDR2 SQIVND (reference sequence). CDR3 region: CASSQPGYPKNIQYF. The DNA for the CDR3 is TGTGCCAGTAGCCAACCAGGGTATCCCAAAAACATTCAGTACTTC.

The gene calls are TRBV4-1 and TRBJ1-5, with 10 positions matching TRBD1. J was trimmed by 5 bases and V by 4 bases; bases with no gene match: 5. The V gene's germline CDR1 is MGHRA and CDR2 YSYEKL. This CDR3 comprises 15 residues. CDR3 region: CASSLADRGYQPQHF. The CDR3 nucleotides are TGCGCCAGCAGCCTCGCGGACAGGGGGTATCAGCCCCAGCATTTT.

In DNA, the CDR3 is TGCAGCGCCTCTGGACAGGGCGGATCAGATACGCAGTATTTT. Translation: CSASGQGGSDTQYF. V is TRBV29-1 and J is TRBJ2-3, with TRBD1 matching 8 bases. Germline trimming cut 7 bases from V and 4 bases from J; bases unmatched to any gene: 10. CDR1 and CDR2 from the germline V gene are SQVTM and ANQGSEA. CDR3 length equals 14 residues.

This chain uses TRBV6-5 with TRBJ2-2; the match to TRBD2 covers 8 bases. The J segment lost 1 base and the V segment lost 11 bases, leaving 6 bases of the junction unmatched. The CDR3 sequence is 14 residues long. Germline V CDR1 and CDR2: MNHEY, SVGAGI. CDR3 DNA sequence: TGTGCCCACAGCGGGGGCCTGAACACCGGGGAGCTGTTTTTT. It yields the protein CAHSGGLNTGELFF.